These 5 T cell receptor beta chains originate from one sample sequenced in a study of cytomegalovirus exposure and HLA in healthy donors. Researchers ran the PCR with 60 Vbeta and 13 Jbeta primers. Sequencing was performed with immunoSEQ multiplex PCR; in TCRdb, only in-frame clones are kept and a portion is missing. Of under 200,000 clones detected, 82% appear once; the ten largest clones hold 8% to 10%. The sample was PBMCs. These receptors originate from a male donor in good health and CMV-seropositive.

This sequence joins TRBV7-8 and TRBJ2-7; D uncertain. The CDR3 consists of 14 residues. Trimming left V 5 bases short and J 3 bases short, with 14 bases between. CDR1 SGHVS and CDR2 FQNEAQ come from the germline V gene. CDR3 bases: TGTGCCAGCAGCCCTACGCGAGCGAACTACGAGCAGTACTTC. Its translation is CASSPTRANYEQYF.

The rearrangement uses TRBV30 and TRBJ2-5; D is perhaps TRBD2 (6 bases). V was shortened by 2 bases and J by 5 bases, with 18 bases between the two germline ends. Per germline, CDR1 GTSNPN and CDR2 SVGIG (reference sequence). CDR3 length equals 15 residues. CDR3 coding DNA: TGTGCCTGGAGTACCGCGCGGGGCCCCGCGGAGACCCAGTACTTC. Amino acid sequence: CAWSTARGPAETQYF.

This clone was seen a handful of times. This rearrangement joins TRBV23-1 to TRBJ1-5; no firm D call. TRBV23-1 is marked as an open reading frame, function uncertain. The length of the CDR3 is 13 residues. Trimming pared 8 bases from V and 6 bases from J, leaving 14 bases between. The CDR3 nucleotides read TGCGCCAGCCCTCGGGTCCTAGGTCAGCCCCAGCATTTT. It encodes CASPRVLGQPQHF.

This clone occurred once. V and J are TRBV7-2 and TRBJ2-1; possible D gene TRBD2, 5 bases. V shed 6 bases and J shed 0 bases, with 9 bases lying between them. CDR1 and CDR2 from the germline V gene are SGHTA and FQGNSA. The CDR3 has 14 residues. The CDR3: CASRSRGSYNEQFF. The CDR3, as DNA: TGTGCCAGCAGGTCCCGGGGCTCCTACAATGAGCAGTTCTTC.

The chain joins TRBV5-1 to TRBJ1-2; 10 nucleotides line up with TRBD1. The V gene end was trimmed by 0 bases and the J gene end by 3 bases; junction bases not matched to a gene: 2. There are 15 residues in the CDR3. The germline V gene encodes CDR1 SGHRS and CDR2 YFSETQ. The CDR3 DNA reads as TGCGCCAGCAGCTTGGGGGGGACAGGGGACTATGGCTACACCTTC. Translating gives CASSLGGTGDYGYTF.